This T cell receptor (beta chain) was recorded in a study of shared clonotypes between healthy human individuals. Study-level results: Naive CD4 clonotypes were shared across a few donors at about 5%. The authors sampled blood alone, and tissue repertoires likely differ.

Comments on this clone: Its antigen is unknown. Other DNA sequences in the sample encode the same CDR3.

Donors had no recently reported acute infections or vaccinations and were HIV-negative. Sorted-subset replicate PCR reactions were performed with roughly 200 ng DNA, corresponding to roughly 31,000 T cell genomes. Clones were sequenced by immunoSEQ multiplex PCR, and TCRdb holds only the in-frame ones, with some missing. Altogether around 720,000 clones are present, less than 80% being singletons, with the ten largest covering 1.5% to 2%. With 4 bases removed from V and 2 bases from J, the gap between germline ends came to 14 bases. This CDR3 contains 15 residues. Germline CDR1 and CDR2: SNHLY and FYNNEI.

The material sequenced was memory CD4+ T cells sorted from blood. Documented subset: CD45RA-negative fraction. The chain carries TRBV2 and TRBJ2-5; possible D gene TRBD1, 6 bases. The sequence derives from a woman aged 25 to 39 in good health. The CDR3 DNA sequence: TGTGCCAGCAGTGGAGAGGGGCAGGGGCAAGAGACCCAGTACTTC. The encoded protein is CASSGEGQGQETQYF.